The T cell receptor beta chain under discussion was sequenced for a study of shared clonotypes between healthy human individuals (dated by TCRdb to the early 2020s). The study in broad terms: The cohort included a few men and a couple of women between 18 and 49 years of age. For each donor, three plates each were used for CD4 naive and CD4 memory, two plates were used for CD8 naive, and one plate was used for CD8 memory. To estimate repertoire size and how much clonotype sharing occurs between individuals, the study deeply sequenced the blood TCR repertoires of roughly 5 healthy adults. Libraries were prepared and TCR repertoires were sequenced by different laboratories using diverse techniques, in order to increase sequencing depth and limit assay-specific biases. Leukapheresis yielded between about 0.8 and 8.9 billion PBMCs per donor.

Details on this clone: Its cognate antigen has yet to be identified. Base qualities were left out, and no much larger clone turns up one base away.

TCR CDR3 regions were amplified from genomic DNA by multiplex PCR using the deep immunoSEQ assay. Extracted genomic DNA from each cell subset was distributed evenly across all wells of several immunoSEQ 96-well plates, and each plate was treated as a replicate. For sorted subsets, around 200 ng genomic DNA, equal to about 30,000 T cell genomes, was loaded into each replicate PCR. Purified libraries were quantified with a Qubit 3.0 fluorometer, sized on a Bioanalyzer 2100, and re-quantified with the KAPA Library Quantification kit. Every immunoSEQ 96-well plate was sequenced on a dedicated single-read 150-cycle Illumina NextSeq 550 flow cell. From the authors' description of their analysis: Because the immunoSEQ output held only junctional sequences and lacked quality scores, the filtering could not match the filtering applied to full-length reads. Sequences were annotated with PyIR, a Python wrapper for IgBLAST v1.9, and V/J genes and CDR3 were assigned using IMGT germline references. Reads were filtered out if the reads had weak V/J assignments (E-value above 1e-6), no CDR3, stop codons, out-of-frame junctions, or ambiguous translated residues. V3J clonotypes were defined as sequences sharing the same inferred V gene, J gene, and CDR3 amino acid sequence. To compute the percentage overlap between repertoires, the number of shared unique clonotypes was divided by the size of the smaller repertoire. Repertoire richness was assessed with RTK rarefaction, the Chao1 estimator, and Recon v2.1 estimates of unobserved clonotypes. OLGA was used to compute generation probabilities for all TCRbeta clonotypes that the gDNA method yielded from a handful of donors. Entries here come from immuneACCESS through TCRdb and include only in-frame sequences with V and J called. Some clones fail to appear in such tables; in the studies checked, an unresolved V gene covers under half of the shortfall, and the cause of the remainder is unknown. That table gives V, J and clone size, and the DNA gave D and trimming. This sample lists under 850,000 clones; over 90% were detected once. The ten largest make up less than 25% of the sample.

CD8 naive samples consisted of CD45RO-negative cells that were positively selected for CCR7, yielding a CD45RA+CCR7+ population without TemRA cells. The donors were healthy, HIV-negative adults with no recently reported acute infections or vaccinations. Every donor was a Caucasian adult living in Nashville, Tennessee, USA. Blood was obtained by leukapheresis, after which PBMCs were separated by Ficoll-Histopaque density gradient centrifugation and cryopreserved in liquid nitrogen vapor phase. Analytical flow cytometry was used to check the purity and quantity of every magnetically sorted T cell population. Genomic DNA was isolated from every sorted fraction and measured by UV absorbance on a Nanodrop 2000c. Beyond this particular receptor, the publication reports: Even with the large sequencing depth, rarefaction of the sorted-subset datasets indicated that sequencing was incomplete. Higher generation probabilities were observed for clonotypes shared by all four sorted-subset donors than for non-shared clonotypes. Based on pairwise subsampling, the degree of clonotype sharing among donors was expected to be affected by sequencing depth. Sampling was restricted to blood, and TCR repertoires in tissues likely differ from the TCR repertoires found in blood. The genetic and exposure-history diversity represented was limited by the small number of donors. Sharing across a few donors was observed for 5% to 6.5% of naive CD4, less than 4% of naive CD8, about 2.5% of memory CD4, and around 0.4% of memory CD8 clonotypes. Larger estimated clonotype richness was generally found for naive subsets than for memory subsets.

There are 14 amino acids in the CDR3, from cysteine to phenylalanine inclusive. The only DNA kept is the CDR3, 42 bases in frame from the first base. The germline V gene (reference sequence) specifies WNHNN as CDR1 and SYGVQD as CDR2. V loses 0 bases at its end and J loses 7 bases; junction bases beyond the gene matches: 6. The chain is assembled from TRBV10-1 and TRBJ2-7; 7 central nucleotides agree with TRBD2. Sequenced: naive CD8+ T cells sorted from blood. What this sample's cell subset or site label stands for: CD45RA+CCR7+. This sequence was found in a man aged 25-45 years in good health. CDR3 reads: CASSESAGVREQYF. The nucleotide sequence reads TGCGCCAGCAGTGAGTCTGCGGGAGTAAGGGAGCAGTACTTC.